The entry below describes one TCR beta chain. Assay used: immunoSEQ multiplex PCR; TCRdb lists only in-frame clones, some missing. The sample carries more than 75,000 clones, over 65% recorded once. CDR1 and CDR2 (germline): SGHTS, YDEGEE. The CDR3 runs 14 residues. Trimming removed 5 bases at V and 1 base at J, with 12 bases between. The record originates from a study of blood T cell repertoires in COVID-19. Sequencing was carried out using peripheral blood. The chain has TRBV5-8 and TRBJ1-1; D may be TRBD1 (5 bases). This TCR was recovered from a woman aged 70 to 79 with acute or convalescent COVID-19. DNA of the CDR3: TGTGCCAGCAGTATGACAGATTCGAACACTGAAGCTTTCTTT. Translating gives CASSMTDSNTEAFF.